These 24 T cell receptor beta chains came from one sample sequenced in a study of blood T cell repertoires in COVID-19. TCRdb's table, derived via immunoSEQ multiplex PCR, lists solely in-frame clones and lacks some. The sample records about 200,000 clones, roughly nine tenths being singletons. The sample consisted of peripheral blood. All receptors derive from a man aged 40-55 years with acute or convalescent COVID-19.

The rearrangement uses TRBV14 and TRBJ2-7; 7 nucleotides line up with TRBD2. Germline lookup yields CDR1 SGHDN and CDR2 FVKESK. The CDR3 is 17 residues long. With 0 bases clipped from V and 0 bases from J, the junction kept 8 bases outside the gene matches. This CDR3 is CASSQDLGEGNSYEQYF. The CDR3 DNA sequence: TGTGCCAGCAGCCAAGATCTCGGGGAGGGCAACTCCTACGAGCAGTACTTC.

The chain carries TRBV7-2 and TRBJ2-1; perhaps TRBD1 as D (5 bases). The CDR3 loop spans 16 amino acids. V lost 5 bases and J 1 base, leaving 15 bases between the germline ends. Germline V gives CDR1 SGHTA, CDR2 FQGNSA. The chain's CDR3 is CASSGRQPSSYNEQFF. DNA of the CDR3: TGTGCCAGCAGCGGACGACAGCCAAGTTCCTACAATGAGCAGTTCTTC.

This rearrangement joins TRBV28 to TRBJ1-2; D gene unclear. CDR1 MDHEN and CDR2 SYDVKM come from the germline V gene. This CDR3 is built from 14 residues. With 6 bases removed from V and 7 bases from J, the gap between germline ends came to 18 bases. CDR3 coding DNA: TGTGCCAGCAGGATGAGTGGCAGTGAGGGTGGCTACACCTTC. Residues: CASRMSGSEGGYTF.

The chain is built from TRBV11-2 and TRBJ2-3; tentatively, D is TRBD1 (5 bases). Trimming shortened V by 7 bases and J by 0 bases, and 17 bases separated the two germline ends. From germline, CDR1 is SGHAT and CDR2 FQNNGV. The CDR3 is 16 residues long. The CDR3 loop reads CASTSQGPASTDTQYF. The CDR3 DNA reads TGTGCCAGCACCTCCCAGGGTCCTGCTAGCACAGATACGCAGTATTTT. The full variable domain, in which reference TRBV11-2 and TRBJ2-3 provide the parts outside the CDR3, is EAGVAQSPRYKIIEKRQSVAFWCNPISGHATLYWYQQILGQGPKLLIQFQNNGVVDDSQLPKDRFSAERLKGVDSTLKIQPAKLEDSAVYLCASTSQGPASTDTQYFGPGTRLTVL.

V and J are TRBV7-9 and TRBJ2-1; D perhaps matches TRBD1 (7 bases). The CDR3 sequence is 13 residues long. Germline values: CDR1 SEHNR, CDR2 FQNEAQ (reference sequence). The germline V and J ends were trimmed by 5 bases and 9 bases, with 14 bases remaining between them. CDR3 DNA sequence: TGTGCCAGCAGCCCCATGCAGGGGGGTGAGCAGTTCTTC. Amino acid sequence: CASSPMQGGEQFF.

In this sample, this clone turned up once. V usage is TRBV28 and J usage is TRBJ2-7, with D maybe TRBD1 (6 bases). Germline CDR1 MDHEN, CDR2 SYDVKM. V dropped 6 bases and J dropped 2 bases, with 23 bases sitting between them. This CDR3 contains 17 residues. CDR3 in amino acids: CASRPDISGTFPYEQYF. CDR3 in DNA: TGTGCCAGCAGACCTGACATTTCTGGGACATTTCCCTACGAGCAGTACTTC.

V usage is TRBV7-9 and J usage is TRBJ1-1; TRBD1 might be the D (5 bases). Trimming cost V 6 bases and J 4 bases, with 21 bases left between them. This CDR3 contains 16 residues. In germline, CDR1 is SEHNR, CDR2 FQNEAQ (reference sequence). As DNA, the CDR3 is TGTGCCAGCAGTCACGCAGGGTACTCTTCGAGCACTGAAGCTTTCTTT. It yields the protein CASSHAGYSSSTEAFF.

The genes are TRBV5-1 and TRBJ2-3, with D perhaps matching TRBD2 (6 bases). CDR1 SGHRS and CDR2 YFSETQ come from the germline V gene. The V and J ends lost 4 bases and 1 base respectively, with 13 bases between them. The CDR3 has 15 residues. CDR3 in DNA: TGCGCCAGCAGCGGGGGAGGTGGGGGCACAGATACGCAGTATTTT. It yields the protein CASSGGGGGTDTQYF.

The chain couples TRBV3-1 (or the pseudogene TRBV3-2) to TRBJ2-7; no firm D call. CDR3 length: 14 residues. V shed 1 base and J shed 3 bases, with 10 bases lying between them. Germline V gene data show CDR1 as LGHDT and CDR2 as YNNKEL (reference sequence). The CDR3 reads CASSQVPIDYEQYF. DNA for the CDR3: TGTGCCAGCAGCCAAGTCCCAATAGACTACGAGCAGTACTTC.

The V and J genes are TRBV18 and TRBJ1-5; 9 bases map to TRBD1. The V gene's germline CDR1 is KGHSH and CDR2 LQKENI. V shed 4 bases and J 7 bases; nucleotides not matched to a gene: 8. This CDR3 has 15 amino acids. The CDR3 coding sequence is TGTGCCAGCTCACGCCGGGACAGGGCAGGGCAGCCCCAGCATTTT. Translated, it gives CASSRRDRAGQPQHF. Complete variable domain (other parts from reference TRBV18 and TRBJ1-5): NAGVMQNPRHLVRRRGQEARLRCSPMKGHSHVYWYRQLPEEGLKFMVYLQKENIIDESGMPKERFSAEFPKEGPSILRIQQVVRGDSAAYFCASSRRDRAGQPQHFGDGTRLSIL.

About this clone: A read error may produce the germline difference seen at one junction end. This chain joins TRBV5-4 and TRBJ2-1; 10 bases agree with TRBD1. Per germline, CDR1 SGHNT and CDR2 YYREEE (reference sequence). This CDR3 is 17 amino acids long. This CDR3 is CASSPNSGQGEVQRRVF. The CDR3 DNA reads TGTGCCAGCAGCCCAAACTCCGGACAGGGGGAGGTCCAGCGCAGGGTCTTC.

This clone was observed a handful of times. The chain joins TRBV6-5 to TRBJ1-5; TRBD1 matches at 8 bases. CDR1 and CDR2 from the germline V gene are MNHEY and SVGAGI. V lost 6 bases to trimming and J lost 6 bases; unmatched junction nucleotides: 7. This CDR3 contains 14 residues. In DNA, the CDR3 is TGTGCCAGCAGCCTTACTACAGGGGGTCAGCCCCAGCATTTT. Amino acid sequence: CASSLTTGGQPQHF.

The chain carries TRBV24-1 and TRBJ2-3; TRBD2 matches at 13 bases. V was pared by 4 bases and J by 5 bases, with 2 bases of the junction left unmatched. This CDR3 is 15 amino acids long. CDR1 KGHDR and CDR2 SFDVKD come from the germline V gene. CDR3 amino acids: CATSELAGGVDTQYF. CDR3 DNA: TGTGCCACCAGTGAACTAGCGGGGGGGGTAGATACGCAGTATTTT.

The rearrangement joins TRBV2 to TRBJ1-1; tentatively, D is TRBD1 (6 bases). The CDR3 covers 14 residues. V lost 3 bases and J 2 bases, leaving 10 bases between the germline ends. CDR1 and CDR2 (germline): SNHLY, FYNNEI. CDR3 protein: CASSERGPNTEAFF. The DNA for the CDR3 is TGTGCCAGCAGTGAGCGGGGGCCCAACACTGAAGCTTTCTTT. Combining the CDR3 with reference TRBV2 and TRBJ1-1 gives the whole variable domain EPEVTQTPSHQVTQMGQEVILRCVPISNHLYFYWYRQILGQKVEFLVSFYNNEISEKSEIFDDQFSVERPDGSNFTLKIRSTKLEDSAMYFCASSERGPNTEAFFGQGTRLTVV.

This sequence joins TRBV19 and TRBJ1-5, with 11 bases matching TRBD1. The CDR3 covers 20 residues. In germline, CDR1 is LNHDA, CDR2 SQIVND (reference sequence). V gave up 8 bases and J gave up 4 bases; unmatched junction bases: 22. The CDR3 DNA sequence: TGTGCCAGTTCCCGCCCCGGGTGGACAGGGGGCGGGTTTGATAATCAGCCCCAGCATTTT. This codes for CASSRPGWTGGGFDNQPQHF.

The rearrangement links TRBV5-4 to TRBJ2-1; unclear D gene. Germline CDR1 reads SGHNT; CDR2 reads YYREEE (reference sequence). The CDR3 consists of 14 residues. Trimming removed 1 base at V and 0 bases at J, with 5 bases between. CDR3 DNA sequence: TGTGCCAGCAGCTTGTACAGCTCCTACAATGAGCAGTTCTTC. Translating gives CASSLYSSYNEQFF.

This rearrangement joins TRBV28 to TRBJ2-7; a weak D match, TRBD2 (6 bases). V dropped 6 bases and J dropped 3 bases, with 18 bases sitting between them. The CDR3 totals 15 residues. CDR1 MDHEN and CDR2 SYDVKM come from the germline V gene. CDR3 in DNA: TGTGCCAGCAGGACCTACGTGGGACTTAGCTACGAGCAGTACTTC. It codes for CASRTYVGLSYEQYF. Looking up the rest from reference TRBV28 and TRBJ2-7 gives the full variable domain: DVKVTQSSRYLVKRTGEKVFLECVQDMDHENMFWYRQDPGLGLRLIYFSYDVKMKEKGDIPEGYSVSREKKERFSLILESASTNQTSMYLCASRTYVGLSYEQYFGPGTRLTVT.

This clone was detected only a few times. The rearrangement joins TRBV9 to TRBJ2-1; the D gene is possibly TRBD1 (5 bases). This CDR3 spans 15 amino acids. Trimming pared 0 bases from V and 7 bases from J, leaving 14 bases between. Germline V lookup: CDR1 SGDLS, CDR2 YYNGEE. The CDR3 here is CASSVGFRGANEQFF. The CDR3, as DNA: TGTGCCAGCAGCGTAGGGTTTAGGGGCGCGAATGAGCAGTTCTTC.

The chain combines TRBV19 with TRBJ1-2; 10 bases are a match to TRBD1. CDR3 length equals 15 residues. The germline V gene encodes CDR1 LNHDA and CDR2 SQIVND (reference sequence). J was trimmed by 5 bases and V by 1 base; bases with no gene match: 4. The CDR3 spells CASSIAGQGNYGYTF. The CDR3 region has the DNA TGTGCCAGTAGTATAGCGGGACAGGGGAATTATGGCTACACCTTC. The full variable domain, rest sourced from reference TRBV19 and TRBJ1-2, is DGGITQSPKYLFRKEGQNVTLSCEQNLNHDAMYWYRQDPGQGLRLIYYSQIVNDFQKGDIAEGYSVSREKKESFPLTVTSAQKNPTAFYLCASSIAGQGNYGYTFGSGTRLTVV.

This chain uses TRBV19 with TRBJ2-2, with 7 bases aligning to TRBD1. V dropped 1 base and J dropped 6; count of bases not matched to a gene: 5. The CDR3 is made up of 15 amino acids. Germline V gene lookup returns CDR1 LNHDA and CDR2 SQIVND (reference sequence). This chain's CDR3 is CASSIGHRGPGELFF. Written as DNA, the CDR3 is TGTGCCAGTAGTATAGGGCACAGGGGTCCCGGGGAGCTGTTTTTT.

This rearrangement joins TRBV11-2 to TRBJ1-2; no clear D gene. Trimming pared 6 bases from V and 8 bases from J, leaving 13 bases between. CDR3 length: 12 residues. CDR1 and CDR2 from the germline V gene are SGHAT and FQNNGV. CDR3 in amino acids: CASRPVPGGYTF. The CDR3 DNA sequence: TGTGCCAGCAGGCCCGTCCCGGGAGGCTACACCTTC.

The CDR3 region has the DNA TGTGCCAGCAGCCAAGTCGGCCGGACTAGCGGGGCTTACAATGAGCAGTTCTTC. Amino acids: CASSQVGRTSGAYNEQFF. The rearrangement links TRBV4-2 to TRBJ2-1; 12 bases are shared with TRBD2. CDR1 is LGHNA and CDR2 is YNFKEQ in the germline V gene. The trim removed 1 base at V and 4 bases at J, leaving 8 bases unmatched. This CDR3 spans 18 amino acids.

The V and J genes are TRBV28 and TRBJ2-2; 8 bases align to TRBD2. This CDR3 is built from 17 residues. Germline lookup yields CDR1 MDHEN and CDR2 SYDVKM. V was clipped by 3 bases and J by 0 bases; unmatched bases: 6. CDR3 sequence reads: CASSFPGLVTNTGELFF. In DNA form, the CDR3 reads TGTGCCAGCAGTTTCCCGGGACTAGTAACGAACACCGGGGAGCTGTTTTTT.

The V and J genes are TRBV5-1 and TRBJ2-6; D is possibly TRBD2 (6 bases). CDR3 length equals 14 residues. Germline CDR1 reads SGHRS; CDR2 reads YFSETQ. The V end lost 7 bases, the J end lost 1 base, and 9 bases lay between the germline ends. The CDR3 coding sequence is TGCGCCAGCGGTGGGGGGTCTGGGGCCAACGTCCTGACTTTC. This gives the protein CASGGGSGANVLTF.